This T cell receptor (beta chain) came from a study of CD8 T cells in Susac syndrome. Study findings and constraints: It was acknowledged in the study that the number of individuals who were included in its TCR sequencing and HLA analysis was relatively small.

Turning to this clonotype: What it recognizes is unknown.

CD8+ and CD4+ T cells taken from blood had their TCR beta sequenced. TEMRA cells were FACS-enriched, unlike CD8+ and CD4+ T cells, which were negatively isolated. When the RNA was reverse transcribed, random hexamers were used with an input of about 0.5 to 1 ug. Coverage of TCR beta CDR3 amplification by immunoSEQ multiplex PCR extended to 54 Vbeta and 13 Jbeta. TCRdb ran MiXCR on the immunoSEQ multiplex PCR reads and lists one entry per CDR3 protein. In the table there are about 290,000 distinct CDR3 sequences, roughly 85% of which are singletons. The junction had 10 bases not matched to a gene; V was cut back by 6 bases and J by 1 base. The CDR3 is made up of 17 amino acids. CDR1 and CDR2 from the germline V gene are MNHEY and SVGEGT.

V is TRBV6-2 or TRBV6-3 and J is TRBJ2-2, with 8 bases matching TRBD2. The sequencing input was CD8+ T cells from PBMCs. This TCR derives from a human donor with multiple sclerosis. This chain's CDR3 is CASSPSGGRQNTGELFF. CDR3 in DNA: TGTGCCAGCAGCCCGAGCGGGGGCAGACAGAACACCGGGGAGCTGTTTTTT.